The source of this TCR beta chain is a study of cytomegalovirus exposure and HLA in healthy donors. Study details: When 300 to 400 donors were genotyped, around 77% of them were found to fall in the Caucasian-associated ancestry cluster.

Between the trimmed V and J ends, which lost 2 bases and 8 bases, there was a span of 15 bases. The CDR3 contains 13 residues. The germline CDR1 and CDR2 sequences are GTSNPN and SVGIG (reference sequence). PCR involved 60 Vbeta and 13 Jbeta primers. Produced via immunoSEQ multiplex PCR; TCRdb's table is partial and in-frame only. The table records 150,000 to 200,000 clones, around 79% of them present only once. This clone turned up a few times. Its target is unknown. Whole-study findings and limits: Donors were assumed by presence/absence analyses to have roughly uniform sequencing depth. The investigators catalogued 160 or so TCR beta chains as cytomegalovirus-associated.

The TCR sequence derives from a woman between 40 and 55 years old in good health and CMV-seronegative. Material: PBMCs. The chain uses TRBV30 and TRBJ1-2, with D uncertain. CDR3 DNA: TGTGCCTGGAGTTCGGGAGATCCGGGGGGCTACACCTTC. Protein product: CAWSSGDPGGYTF.